This T cell receptor (beta chain) derives from a study of cytomegalovirus exposure and HLA in healthy donors. Regarding the study as a whole: Likely technical artifact: a cluster of highly shared sequence variants.

Comments on this clone: No antigen is known for it.

CDR1 and CDR2 (germline): LNHDA, SQIVND (reference sequence). This CDR3 is 14 amino acids long. The junction had 8 bases not matched to a gene; V was cut back by 5 bases and J by 5 bases. Use of 60 Vbeta and 13 Jbeta primers characterized the PCR. The method was immunoSEQ multiplex PCR; TCRdb's version includes in-frame clones alone and lacks a portion of them. The sample carries some 210,000 clones, 85% to 90% recorded once. Material: PBMCs. The sequence came from a man aged 30 to 45 in good health and CMV-seronegative. This chain uses TRBV19 with TRBJ1-2; TRBD1 agrees at 7 bases. The DNA of the CDR3 is TGTGCCAGTAGTGGCCGACAGGGAGGATATGGCTACACCTTC. This gives the protein CASSGRQGGYGYTF. Drawing the rest from reference TRBV19 and TRBJ1-2, the complete variable domain is DGGITQSPKYLFRKEGQNVTLSCEQNLNHDAMYWYRQDPGQGLRLIYYSQIVNDFQKGDIAEGYSVSREKKESFPLTVTSAQKNPTAFYLCASSGRQGGYGYTFGSGTRLTVV.